The 10 T cell receptor beta chains given below trace back to one sample, sequenced in a study of T cells in Graves' hyperthyroidism and ophthalmopathy. Amplified TCR beta CDR3 regions derived from RNA transcripts. Initially, a first-round RT-PCR of the TCR CDR3 employed the HTBI primer set. In TCRdb, the multiplex PCR reads were re-called with MiXCR into one record per CDR3 protein. The sample consists of some 490,000 distinct CDR3 sequences, 15% to 20% of them appearing once. The sample was blood. These receptor sequences come from a woman aged 25 to 39 with Graves' ophthalmopathy.

The chain couples TRBV6-1 to TRBJ2-7; possibly TRBD2 for D (5 bases). Trimming stripped 7 bases from V and 2 bases from J, with 15 bases between. The CDR3 is 14 amino acids. Germline V CDR1 and CDR2: MNHNS, SASEGT. This CDR3 is CASTLNAGPYEQYF. The CDR3 bases are TGTGCCAGCACCTTAAATGCGGGTCCCTACGAGCAGTACTTC.

This clonotype was seen repeatedly, ten times or more. The chain couples TRBV30 to TRBJ2-4; tentative D call: TRBD1 (6 bases). The CDR3 spans 15 residues. Germline values: CDR1 GTSNPN, CDR2 SVGIG (reference sequence). The V end was cut by 0 bases, the J end by 5 bases, with 14 bases between. The CDR3 nucleotides read TGTGCCTGGAGTGTAGGCACAGGGATGGAAAACATTCAGTACTTC. Its protein product is CAWSVGTGMENIQYF.

At least ten counts were recorded for this clonotype. The V gene is TRBV7-9, the J gene TRBJ2-3; no clear D. Trimming left V 3 bases short and J 5 bases short, with 6 bases between. Looked up from germline, CDR1 is SEHNR and CDR2 is FQNEAQ (reference sequence). The CDR3 length is 12 residues. The CDR3 loop is CASSFIEDTQYF. The CDR3 coding sequence is TGTGCCAGCAGCTTTATAGAAGATACGCAGTATTTT.

The sample holds many counts of this clonotype. The chain links TRBV28 to TRBJ2-7, with 7 bases matching TRBD1. The ends lost 4 bases at V and 1 base at J; junction bases unmatched: 7. CDR1 is MDHEN, CDR2 SYDVKM, per germline. There are 15 residues in the CDR3. The CDR3 coding sequence is TGTGCCAGCAGTTCTACAGGGGTCGTATCCTACGAGCAGTACTTC. Its protein product is CASSSTGVVSYEQYF.

There are many counts of this clonotype. The chain combines TRBV20-1 with TRBJ2-7, with 8 bases that match TRBD2. CDR3 length: 15 residues. From germline, CDR1 is DFQATT and CDR2 SNEGSKA (reference sequence). V lost 3 bases to trimming and J lost 5 bases; unmatched junction nucleotides: 12. The CDR3 loop reads CSASFGGDPTNEQYF. The DNA of the CDR3 is TGCAGTGCTAGCTTCGGGGGGGACCCTACCAACGAGCAGTACTTC.

This chain uses TRBV4-3 with TRBJ2-1, with D perhaps matching TRBD2 (5 bases). Germline CDR1 and CDR2: LGHNA and YSLEER. The CDR3 consists of 15 residues. With 3 bases removed from V and 7 bases from J, the gap between germline ends came to 16 bases. DNA of the CDR3: TGCGCCAGCAGCCATCTCTTCGGGGATTTAAATGAGCAGTTCTTC. It yields the protein CASSHLFGDLNEQFF.

This clonotype was counted at least ten times. V gene TRBV20-1 combines with J gene TRBJ2-7; no definite D call. The CDR3 is 13 amino acids. V shed 5 bases and J shed 0 bases, with 11 bases lying between them. Germline V gene sequence: CDR1 DFQATT, CDR2 SNEGSKA (reference sequence). The CDR3 loop is CSAEENLSYEQYF. CDR3 nucleotides: TGCAGTGCTGAGGAGAATCTCTCCTACGAGCAGTACTTC.

With respect to this clonotype: At one of its ends the junction is not consistent with the germline gene, which may arise from a read error. The chain links TRBV2 to TRBJ1-4, with D hard to call. The CDR3 has 14 residues. CDR1 and CDR2 from the germline V gene are SNHLY and FYNNEI. CDR3 residues: CASSGESGGEKLFF. Written as DNA, the CDR3 is TGTGCCAGCAGTGGAGAGTCAGGAGGTGAAAAGCTGTTTTTT.

Many counts were recorded for this clonotype. The gene calls are TRBV7-2 and TRBJ2-1; 7 nucleotides match TRBD2. The junction had 8 bases not matched to a gene; V was cut back by 0 bases and J by 9 bases. The CDR3 is made up of 15 amino acids. The germline gives CDR1 SGHTA, CDR2 FQGNSA. CDR3 region: CASSLARVGGGEQFF. For the CDR3, the DNA is TGTGCCAGCAGCTTAGCTCGGGTTGGCGGGGGTGAGCAGTTCTTC.

This clonotype was seen repeatedly, ten times or more. The chain is built from TRBV6-1 and TRBJ1-5; a weak D match, TRBD1 (6 bases). CDR3 length: 15 amino acids. Trimming removed 6 bases from V and 2 bases from J, with 14 bases in between. Germline V gives CDR1 MNHNS, CDR2 SASEGT. The CDR3 spells CASRGGQPGNQPQHF. As DNA, the CDR3 is TGTGCCAGCAGGGGGGGACAACCCGGCAATCAGCCCCAGCATTTT.